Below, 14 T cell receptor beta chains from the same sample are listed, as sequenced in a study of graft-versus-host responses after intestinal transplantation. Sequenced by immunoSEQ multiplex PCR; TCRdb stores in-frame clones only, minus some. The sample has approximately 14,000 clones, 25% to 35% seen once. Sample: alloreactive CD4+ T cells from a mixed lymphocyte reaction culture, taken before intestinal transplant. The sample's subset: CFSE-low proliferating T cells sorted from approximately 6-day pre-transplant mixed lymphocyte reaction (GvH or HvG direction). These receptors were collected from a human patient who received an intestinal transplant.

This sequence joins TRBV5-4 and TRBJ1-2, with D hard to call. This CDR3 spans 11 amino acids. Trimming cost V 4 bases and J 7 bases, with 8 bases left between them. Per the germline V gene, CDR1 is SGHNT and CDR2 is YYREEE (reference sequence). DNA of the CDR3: TGTGCCAGCAGCGGGCAGGTTGGCTACACCTTC. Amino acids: CASSGQVGYTF.

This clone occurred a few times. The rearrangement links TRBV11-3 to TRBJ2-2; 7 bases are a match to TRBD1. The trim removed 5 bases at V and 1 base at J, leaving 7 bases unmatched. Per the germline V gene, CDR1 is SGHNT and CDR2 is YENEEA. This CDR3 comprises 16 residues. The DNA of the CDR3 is TGTGCCAGCAGCGTGACAGGGAGCAAGAACACCGGGGAGCTGTTTTTT. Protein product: CASSVTGSKNTGELFF.

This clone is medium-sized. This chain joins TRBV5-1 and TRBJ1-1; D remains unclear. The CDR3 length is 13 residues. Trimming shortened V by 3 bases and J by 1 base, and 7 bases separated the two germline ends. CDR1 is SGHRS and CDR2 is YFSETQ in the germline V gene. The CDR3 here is CASSYSQNTEAFF. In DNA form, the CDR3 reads TGCGCCAGCAGCTACTCTCAGAACACTGAAGCTTTCTTT.

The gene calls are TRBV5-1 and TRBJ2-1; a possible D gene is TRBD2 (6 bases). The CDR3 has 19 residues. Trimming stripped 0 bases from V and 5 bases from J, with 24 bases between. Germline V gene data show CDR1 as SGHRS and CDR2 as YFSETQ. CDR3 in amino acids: CASSLGGTPRGGSDNEQFF. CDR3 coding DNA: TGCGCCAGCAGCTTGGGGGGGACCCCTCGAGGAGGGTCTGACAATGAGCAGTTCTTC.

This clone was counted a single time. As DNA, the CDR3 is TGCGCCAGCAGCCTCGTACTAGCGGACACCGGGGAGCTGTTTTTT. The encoded protein is CASSLVLADTGELFF. The chain links TRBV5-1 to TRBJ2-2, with 8 bases that match TRBD2. The CDR3 loop spans 15 amino acids. The trim removed 4 bases at V and 3 bases at J, leaving 5 bases unmatched. Germline V gene sequence: CDR1 SGHRS, CDR2 YFSETQ.

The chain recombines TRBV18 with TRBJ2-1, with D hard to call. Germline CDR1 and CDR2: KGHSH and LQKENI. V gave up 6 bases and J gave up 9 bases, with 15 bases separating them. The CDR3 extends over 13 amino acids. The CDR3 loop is CASSRAQTGEQFF. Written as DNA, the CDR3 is TGTGCCAGCTCGCGCGCGCAAACGGGTGAGCAGTTCTTC.

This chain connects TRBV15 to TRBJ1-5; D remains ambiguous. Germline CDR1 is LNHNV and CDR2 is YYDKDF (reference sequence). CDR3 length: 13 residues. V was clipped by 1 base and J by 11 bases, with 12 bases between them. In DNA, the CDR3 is TGTGCCACCAGCAGAGGGACCTTCGGGGCCCAGCATTTT. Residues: CATSRGTFGAQHF. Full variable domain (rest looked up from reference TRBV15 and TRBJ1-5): DAMVIQNPRYQVTQFGKPVTLSCSQTLNHNVMYWYQQKSSQAPKLLFHYYDKDFNNEADTPDNFQSRRPNTSFCFLDIRSPGLGDTAMYLCATSRGTFGAQHFGDGTRLSIL.

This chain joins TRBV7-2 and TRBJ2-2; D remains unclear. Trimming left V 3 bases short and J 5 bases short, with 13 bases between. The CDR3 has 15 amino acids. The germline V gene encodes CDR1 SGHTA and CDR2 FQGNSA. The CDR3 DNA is TGTGCCAGCAGCTTTTCTTCAGAAACAACCGGGGAGCTGTTTTTT. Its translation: CASSFSSETTGELFF.

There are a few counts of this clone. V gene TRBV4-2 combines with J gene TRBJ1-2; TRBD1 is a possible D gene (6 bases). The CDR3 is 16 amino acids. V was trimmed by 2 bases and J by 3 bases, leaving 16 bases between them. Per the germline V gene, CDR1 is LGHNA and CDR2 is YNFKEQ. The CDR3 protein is CASSQKTGTVDYGYTF. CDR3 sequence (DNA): TGTGCCAGCAGCCAAAAAACAGGGACCGTCGACTATGGCTACACCTTC.

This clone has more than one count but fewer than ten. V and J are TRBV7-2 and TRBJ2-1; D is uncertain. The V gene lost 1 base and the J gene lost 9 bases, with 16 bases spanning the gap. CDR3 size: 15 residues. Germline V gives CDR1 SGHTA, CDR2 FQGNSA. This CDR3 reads CASSLEAGRTPEQFF. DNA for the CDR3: TGTGCCAGCAGCTTAGAGGCAGGAAGAACACCTGAGCAGTTCTTC. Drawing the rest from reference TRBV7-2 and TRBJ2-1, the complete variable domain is GAGVSQSPSNKVTEKGKDVELRCDPISGHTALYWYRQSLGQGLEFLIYFQGNSAPDKSGLPSDRFSAERTGGSVSTLTIQRTQQEDSAVYLCASSLEAGRTPEQFFGPGTRLTVL.

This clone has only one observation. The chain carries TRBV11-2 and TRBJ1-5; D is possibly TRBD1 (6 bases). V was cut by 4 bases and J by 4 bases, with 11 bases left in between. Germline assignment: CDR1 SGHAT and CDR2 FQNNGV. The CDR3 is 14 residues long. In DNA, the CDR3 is TGTGCCAGCAGCTCCTCAGGGGTTAATCAGCCCCAGCATTTT. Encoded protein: CASSSSGVNQPQHF.

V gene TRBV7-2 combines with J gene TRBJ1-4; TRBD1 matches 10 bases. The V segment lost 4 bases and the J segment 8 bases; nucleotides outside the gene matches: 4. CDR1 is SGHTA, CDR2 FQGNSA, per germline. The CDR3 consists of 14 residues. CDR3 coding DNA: TGTGCCAGCAGCTCGACAGGGGGCGGGGAAAAACTGTTTTTT. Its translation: CASSSTGGGEKLFF. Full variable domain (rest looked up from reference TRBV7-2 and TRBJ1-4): GAGVSQSPSNKVTEKGKDVELRCDPISGHTALYWYRQSLGQGLEFLIYFQGNSAPDKSGLPSDRFSAERTGGSVSTLTIQRTQQEDSAVYLCASSSTGGGEKLFFGSGTQLSVL.

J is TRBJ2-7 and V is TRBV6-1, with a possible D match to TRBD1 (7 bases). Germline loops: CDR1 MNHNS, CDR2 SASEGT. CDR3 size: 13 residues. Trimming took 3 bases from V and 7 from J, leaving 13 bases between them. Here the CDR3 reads CASSDQGGEEQYF. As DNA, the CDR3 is TGTGCCAGCAGTGATCAGGGGGGCGAAGAGCAGTACTTC.

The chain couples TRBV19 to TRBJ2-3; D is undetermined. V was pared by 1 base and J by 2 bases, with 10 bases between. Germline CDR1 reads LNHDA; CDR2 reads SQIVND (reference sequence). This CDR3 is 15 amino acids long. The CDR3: CASSIVGYPTDTQYF. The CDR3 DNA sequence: TGTGCCAGTAGTATAGTAGGGTACCCCACAGATACGCAGTATTTT. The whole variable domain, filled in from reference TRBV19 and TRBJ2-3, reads DGGITQSPKYLFRKEGQNVTLSCEQNLNHDAMYWYRQDPGQGLRLIYYSQIVNDFQKGDIAEGYSVSREKKESFPLTVTSAQKNPTAFYLCASSIVGYPTDTQYFGPGTRLTVL.